The 15 T cell receptor beta chains given below trace back to one sample, sequenced in a study of blood T cell repertoires in COVID-19. Only in-frame clones appear in the TCRdb table, and some are missing; sequencing was by immunoSEQ multiplex PCR. This sample has approximately 200,000 clones, with more than 85% found just once. Sample: peripheral blood. The receptors were sampled from a man aged 70 or older with active or convalescent COVID-19.

The chain joins TRBV5-1 to TRBJ1-6; 7 bases are shared with TRBD1. J was trimmed by 0 bases and V by 3 bases; bases with no gene match: 9. CDR1 is SGHRS, CDR2 YFSETQ, per germline. CDR3 size: 18 residues. The CDR3 DNA sequence: TGCGCCAGCAGCTCCCGGACAGGCAGGAGCTCCTATAATTCACCCCTCCACTTT. As protein: CASSSRTGRSSYNSPLHF.

The V and J genes are TRBV15 and TRBJ2-1, with D unresolved. Trimming took off 1 base at V and 0 bases at J, with 7 bases between the two ends. This CDR3 region has 15 residues. Germline CDR1 LNHNV, CDR2 YYDKDF (reference sequence). The CDR3 sequence is CATSRAAGSYNEQFF. The CDR3 DNA reads TGTGCCACCAGCAGAGCGGCAGGCTCCTACAATGAGCAGTTCTTC.

The DNA for the CDR3 is TGTGCCAGCTCACCTCAACACCCAGACATGAACACTGAAGCTTTCTTT. Translated: CASSPQHPDMNTEAFF. The chain combines TRBV18 with TRBJ1-1; D remains ambiguous. This CDR3 comprises 16 residues. From germline, CDR1 is KGHSH and CDR2 LQKENI. Trimming left V 3 bases short and J 0 bases short, with 14 bases between. Together with reference TRBV18 and TRBJ1-1, the CDR3 gives the full variable domain: NAGVMQNPRHLVRRRGQEARLRCSPMKGHSHVYWYRQLPEEGLKFMVYLQKENIIDESGMPKERFSAEFPKEGPSILRIQQVVRGDSAAYFCASSPQHPDMNTEAFFGQGTRLTVV.

The rearrangement links TRBV7-9 to TRBJ1-1, with D possibly being TRBD1 (5 bases). Looked up from germline, CDR1 is SEHNR and CDR2 is FQNEAQ (reference sequence). V was clipped by 7 bases and J by 3 bases, with 21 bases between them. There are 16 residues in the CDR3. This CDR3 reads CASKPWGGGSHTEAFF. In DNA, the CDR3 is TGTGCCAGCAAACCCTGGGGCGGGGGTTCACACACTGAAGCTTTCTTT.

The table lists this clone with a count of one. CDR3 in amino acids: CASRWGQGDNQPQHF. CDR3 bases: TGTGCCAGCAGGTGGGGACAGGGTGACAATCAGCCCCAGCATTTT. The rearrangement joins TRBV27 to TRBJ1-5, with 9 bases lining up with TRBD1. The CDR3 extends over 15 amino acids. Per the germline V gene, CDR1 is MNHEY and CDR2 is SMNVEV (reference sequence). V lost 6 bases to trimming and J lost 3 bases; unmatched junction nucleotides: 6.

The rearrangement joins TRBV30 to TRBJ1-4; TRBD1 aligns across 9 bases. The V and J ends lost 3 bases and 4 bases, in that order; junction bases with no gene match: 6. CDR3 length: 15 residues. Germline V gene data show CDR1 as GTSNPN and CDR2 as SVGIG (reference sequence). The CDR3 protein is CAWRPGQGGNEKLFF. The CDR3, as DNA: TGTGCCTGGAGGCCGGGACAGGGTGGTAATGAAAAACTGTTTTTT.

The rearrangement joins TRBV9 to TRBJ2-3; tentative D call: TRBD1 (5 bases). There are 12 residues in the CDR3. Germline V gene lookup returns CDR1 SGDLS and CDR2 YYNGEE. Between the trimmed V and J ends, which lost 8 bases and 9 bases, there was a span of 16 bases. This CDR3 is CASGRGFGTQYF. CDR3 nucleotides: TGTGCCAGTGGTAGGGGCTTCGGGACGCAGTATTTT.

This clone came up once. The CDR3, as DNA: TGCGCCAGCAGCCAAGCGGACAGGGTGGTTACGGAGGAAAAACTGTTTTTT. It yields the protein CASSQADRVVTEEKLFF. This chain connects TRBV4-3 to TRBJ1-4; 8 nucleotides agree with TRBD1. Germline loops: CDR1 LGHNA, CDR2 YSLEER. The CDR3 sequence is 17 residues long. Trimming removed 1 base from V and 8 bases from J; junction bases left unmatched: 12.

The chain combines TRBV3-1 (or the pseudogene TRBV3-2) with TRBJ2-5, with 8 bases matching TRBD2. The CDR3 spans 15 residues. V dropped 5 bases and J dropped 4; count of bases not matched to a gene: 9. Germline V CDR1 and CDR2: LGHDT, YNNKEL (reference sequence). The CDR3 bases are TGTGCCAGCAGCAACTACGGGGGACTAGGAGAGACCCAGTACTTC. Amino acid sequence: CASSNYGGLGETQYF.

This clone occurred once. This chain uses TRBV9 with TRBJ2-7, with 12 nucleotides matching TRBD2. The CDR3 has 17 residues. The V and J ends lost 0 bases and 4 bases, in that order; junction bases with no gene match: 8. Looked up from germline, CDR1 is SGDLS and CDR2 is YYNGEE. The CDR3 DNA reads TGTGCCAGCAGCGTAGCCGCGACTAGCGGGAGAGCATACGAGCAGTACTTC. Residues: CASSVAATSGRAYEQYF.

The chain couples TRBV7-9 to TRBJ2-5, with 7 bases lining up with TRBD1. CDR1 SEHNR and CDR2 FQNEAQ come from the germline V gene (reference sequence). With V trimmed by 5 bases and J by 9 bases, 9 bases remained unmatched. This CDR3 is built from 13 residues. CDR3 coding DNA: TGTGCCAGCAGCCCGCCGACAGGGCTGGCCCAGTACTTC. Amino acid sequence: CASSPPTGLAQYF.

The rearrangement joins TRBV18 to TRBJ1-6; 8 positions match TRBD1. The CDR3 totals 17 residues. J gave up 7 bases and V 3 bases, and 11 bases lay outside the gene matches. Germline assignment: CDR1 KGHSH and CDR2 LQKENI. CDR3 sequence (DNA): TGTGCCAGCTCACCTCCGGGACAGGCGGCTAGGAATTCACCCCTCCACTTT. Residues: CASSPPGQAARNSPLHF.

This clone appeared a single time. V usage is TRBV6-6 and J usage is TRBJ2-2; 8 positions match TRBD2. Germline V CDR1 and CDR2: MNHNY, SVGAGI (reference sequence). Trimming removed 9 bases from V and 4 bases from J; junction bases left unmatched: 13. The CDR3 is made up of 16 amino acids. The CDR3: CASTFSGNRGTGELFF. The DNA for the CDR3 is TGTGCCAGTACCTTTAGCGGGAACCGCGGCACCGGGGAGCTGTTTTTT.

This chain links TRBV6-1 with TRBJ1-1, with D possibly being TRBD1 (5 bases). Trimming took 2 bases from V and 7 from J, leaving 11 bases between them. CDR3 size: 13 residues. CDR1 MNHNS and CDR2 SASEGT come from the germline V gene. The CDR3 reads CASSETIRVEAFF. CDR3 DNA sequence: TGTGCCAGCAGTGAAACGATCAGGGTTGAAGCTTTCTTT.

CDR3 sequence reads: CASSQGSYEQYF. The CDR3 DNA reads TGTGCCAGCTCGCAGGGCTCCTACGAGCAGTACTTC. J is TRBJ2-7 and V is TRBV3-1 (or the pseudogene TRBV3-2); D possibly corresponds to TRBD1 (5 bases). Germline CDR1 LGHDT, CDR2 YNNKEL (reference sequence). V was pared by 8 bases and J by 0 bases, with 8 bases between. The CDR3 contains 12 residues.